Presented here are 19 T cell receptor beta chains from one specimen sequenced in a study of T cell repertoires in cytomegalovirus infection. For these TCRs, the target antigens are not known. MiXCR was run by TCRdb on the reads, yielding one entry per CDR3 protein. The table has fewer than 1,000,000 distinct CDR3 sequences, about a third seen once. Source: cultured CD8+ T cells from PBMCs, taken from culture after CMV antigen stimulation. The receptors stem from a human donor in good health (CMV status not recorded). Some clones in this sample may be carry-over from other donors' samples.

This chain joins TRBV4-2 and TRBJ1-2, with D perhaps matching TRBD1 (5 bases). V was pared by 3 bases and J by 4 bases, with 18 bases between. The CDR3 loop spans 16 amino acids. Germline V gene data show CDR1 as LGHNA and CDR2 as YNFKEQ. CDR3 protein: CASSQRGQEGIYGYTF. The CDR3 DNA reads as TGTGCCAGCAGCCAGCGCGGACAAGAGGGAATCTATGGCTACACCTTC.

The chain recombines TRBV6-1 with TRBJ2-7; possibly TRBD2 for D (5 bases). CDR1 and CDR2 (germline): MNHNS, SASEGT. V was pared by 6 bases and J by 3 bases, with 12 bases between. The CDR3 loop spans 13 amino acids. In DNA, the CDR3 is TGTGCCAGCAGGCTCGGAGGTGGCTACGAGCAGTACTTC. Translating gives CASRLGGGYEQYF.

The rearrangement uses TRBV15 and TRBJ1-1, with D possibly being TRBD1 (6 bases). Looked up from germline, CDR1 is LNHNV and CDR2 is YYDKDF (reference sequence). Trimming removed 7 bases at V and 7 bases at J, with 13 bases between. This CDR3 spans 12 amino acids. The CDR3 spells CATTKGGIEAFF. CDR3 nucleotides: TGTGCCACCACCAAGGGGGGGATTGAAGCTTTCTTT.

The V call is TRBV4-1, the J call TRBJ2-7; perhaps TRBD2 as D (6 bases). This CDR3 region has 14 residues. Germline V gives CDR1 MGHRA, CDR2 YSYEKL. Deletions cut 4 bases from V and 2 bases from J, with 12 bases between. CDR3 loop: CASSPLSGAYEQYF. In DNA form, the CDR3 reads TGCGCCAGCAGCCCGCTGTCGGGGGCCTACGAGCAGTACTTC.

The V and J genes are TRBV6-2 or TRBV6-3 and TRBJ2-1, with 12 bases matching TRBD1. This CDR3 comprises 17 residues. Losses at the gene ends were 0 bases for V and 10 bases for J; bases not matched to a gene: 10. Germline V gene sequence: CDR1 MNHEY, CDR2 SVGEGT. This CDR3 reads CASSYSVGQGAIQEQFF. CDR3 coding DNA: TGTGCCAGCAGTTACTCGGTGGGACAGGGGGCAATACAGGAGCAGTTCTTC.

J is TRBJ2-7 and V is TRBV6-2 or TRBV6-3; 8 nucleotides align to TRBD2. V trimming: 2 bases; J trimming: 6 bases; junction bases outside the gene matches: 9. The length of the CDR3 is 15 residues. Looked up from germline, CDR1 is MNHEY and CDR2 is SVGEGT. The CDR3 protein is CASSYLRGVSREQYV. In DNA, the CDR3 is TGTGCCAGCAGTTACCTGCGGGGGGTATCTCGCGAGCAGTACGTC.

The table lists this clonotype with a few counts. The chain has TRBV13 and TRBJ2-7; no reliable D call. The germline CDR1 and CDR2 sequences are PRHDT and FYEKMQ (reference sequence). The V end lost 5 bases, the J end lost 4 bases, and 9 bases lay between the germline ends. The CDR3 contains 12 residues. This CDR3 reads CASSLALYEQYF. DNA of the CDR3: TGTGCCAGCAGCCTCGCCCTTTACGAGCAGTACTTC.

This clonotype has a handful of counts. The V call is TRBV7-2, the J call TRBJ1-2, with D maybe TRBD1 (5 bases). V dropped 5 bases and J dropped 4 bases, with 23 bases sitting between them. CDR1 is SGHTA and CDR2 is FQGNSA in the germline V gene. This CDR3 spans 17 amino acids. CDR3 bases: TGTGCCAGCAGCATAGGGGATTACCCTCTTACCCCCTATGGCTACACCTTC. It encodes CASSIGDYPLTPYGYTF.

This clonotype was detected only a few times. This chain joins TRBV28 and TRBJ2-1; 7 bases align to TRBD2. The CDR3 contains 17 residues. Per germline, CDR1 MDHEN and CDR2 SYDVKM. V trimming: 5 bases; J trimming: 4 bases; junction bases outside the gene matches: 14. DNA for the CDR3: TGTGCCAGCAGTCCACCCCCGCTAGCGGCCAGATACAATGAGCAGTTCTTC. Its protein is CASSPPPLAARYNEQFF.

The chain recombines TRBV6-8 with TRBJ2-1; D is unresolved. Trimming took 3 bases from V and 4 from J, leaving 19 bases between them. CDR3 length: 17 residues. Germline V gene data show CDR1 as MNHGY and CDR2 as SAAAGT. In DNA, the CDR3 is TGTGCCAGCAGTTATGGACCGGCCGGGTCTGGATACAATGAGCAGTTCTTC. It codes for CASSYGPAGSGYNEQFF.

In the case of this clonotype: A much larger clone differs from this one at a single base, so this may be a read error. V and J are TRBV7-6 and TRBJ1-1, with 9 positions matching TRBD1. The CDR3 is 15 amino acids. CDR1 is SGHVS, CDR2 FNYEAQ, per germline. In DNA, the CDR3 is TGTGCCAGCAGCTTAGCGAGAGACAGGGGGACTGAAGCTTCCTTT. It codes for CASSLARDRGTEASF.

This clonotype turned up a few times. The rearrangement joins TRBV6-5 to TRBJ2-1; a possible D gene is TRBD1 (5 bases). CDR3 length: 17 amino acids. V dropped 7 bases and J dropped 4 bases, with 23 bases sitting between them. CDR1 is MNHEY and CDR2 is SVGAGI in the germline V gene. CDR3 loop: CASTPYARRGSYNEQFF. In DNA form, the CDR3 reads TGTGCCAGCACTCCTTACGCCCGAAGGGGATCTTACAATGAGCAGTTCTTC.

This clonotype came up a few times. V gene TRBV6-5 combines with J gene TRBJ2-5; 11 positions match TRBD2. After removal of 2 bases from V and 0 bases from J, the junction contained 11 bases not matched to a gene. Per the germline V gene, CDR1 is MNHEY and CDR2 is SVGAGI. The CDR3 has 19 residues. The CDR3 here is CASSYHPSGGQVDQETQYF. The CDR3 nucleotides read TGTGCCAGCAGTTACCATCCTAGCGGGGGGCAAGTAGACCAAGAGACCCAGTACTTC.

The chain joins TRBV7-9 to TRBJ2-2; D not certain. The CDR3 runs to 12 residues. The germline CDR1 and CDR2 sequences are SEHNR and FQNEAQ (reference sequence). V was cut by 4 bases and J by 9 bases, with 9 bases left in between. The CDR3 sequence: CASSSTSWELFF. The CDR3 DNA reads as TGTGCCAGCAGCTCAACCTCGTGGGAGCTGTTTTTT.

This clonotype turned up a few times. The genes are TRBV7-3 and TRBJ2-5; TRBD2 matches at 11 bases. In germline, CDR1 is SGHTA, CDR2 FQGTGA. V lost 4 bases and J lost 5; bases outside the gene matches: 12. The CDR3 is made up of 17 amino acids. CDR3 sequence: CASSSGLAGGPGETQYF. The CDR3 DNA reads TGTGCCAGCAGCTCAGGACTAGCGGGTGGCCCGGGGGAGACCCAGTACTTC.

The rearrangement joins TRBV6-5 to TRBJ1-4; D is unclear. Trimming shortened V by 0 bases and J by 6 bases, and 14 bases separated the two germline ends. Germline CDR1 is MNHEY and CDR2 is SVGAGI. The CDR3 has 16 amino acids. The CDR3 is CASSYSASRLYEKLFF. CDR3 sequence (DNA): TGTGCCAGCAGTTACTCGGCCAGCCGTTTGTATGAAAAACTGTTTTTT.

This clonotype was picked up a small number of times. V and J are TRBV7-9 and TRBJ1-5; D not certain. This CDR3 is built from 18 residues. CDR1 is SEHNR and CDR2 is FQNEAQ in the germline V gene (reference sequence). V lost 5 bases, J lost 6 bases, and 26 bases lay in between. CDR3 nucleotide sequence: TGTGCCAGCAGCAGAGAGGACGAGTTCCAGCTAGTAGGTCAGCCCCAGCATTTT. The encoded protein is CASSREDEFQLVGQPQHF.

This chain connects TRBV6-6 to TRBJ2-7, with a weak D call TRBD1 (6 bases). The germline V gene has CDR1 MNHNY and CDR2 SVGAGI (reference sequence). Trimming took off 2 bases at V and 6 bases at J, with 17 bases between the two ends. The length of the CDR3 is 15 residues. DNA of the CDR3: TGTGCCAGCAGTTACGGTACCAGGGGCTCGTCCGAGCAGTACTTC. The encoded protein is CASSYGTRGSSEQYF.

This clonotype was picked up one time. At one of its ends the junction is not consistent with the germline gene, which may arise from a read error. This sequence joins TRBV7-6 and TRBJ1-1; D is ambiguous. Looked up from germline, CDR1 is SGHVS and CDR2 is FNYEAQ. This CDR3 has 13 amino acids. CDR3: CANSFHRAAEAFF. The CDR3 DNA is TGTGCCAACAGCTTCCATAGGGCGGCTGAAGCTTTCTTT.